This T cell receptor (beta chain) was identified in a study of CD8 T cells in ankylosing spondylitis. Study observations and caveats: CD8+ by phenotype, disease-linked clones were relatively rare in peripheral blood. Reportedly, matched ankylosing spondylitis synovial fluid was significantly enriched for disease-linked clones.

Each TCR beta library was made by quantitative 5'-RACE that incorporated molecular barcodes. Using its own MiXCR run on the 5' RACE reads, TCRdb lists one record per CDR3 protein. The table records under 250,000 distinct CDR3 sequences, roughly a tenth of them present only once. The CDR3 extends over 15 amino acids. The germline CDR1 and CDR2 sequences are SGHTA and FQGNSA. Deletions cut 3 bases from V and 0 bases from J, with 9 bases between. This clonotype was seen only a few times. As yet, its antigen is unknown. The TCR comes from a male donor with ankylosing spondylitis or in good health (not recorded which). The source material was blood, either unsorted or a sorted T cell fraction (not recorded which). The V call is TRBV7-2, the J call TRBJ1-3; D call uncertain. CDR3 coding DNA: TGTGCCAGCAGCTTTGCGAAAAGCTCTGGAAACACCATATATTTT. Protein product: CASSFAKSSGNTIYF.